This TCR beta chain was obtained from a study of graft-versus-host responses after intestinal transplantation. The CDR3 loop spans 14 amino acids. The V gene lost 3 bases and the J gene lost 5 bases, with 11 bases spanning the gap. The germline CDR1 and CDR2 sequences are SGHTA and FQGNSA. With respect to this clone: Its specificity is unknown.

The repertoire was sequenced with immunoSEQ multiplex PCR; TCRdb's copy has only in-frame clones and lacks some. The sample shows more than 70,000 clones, around 80% of them seen only once. This TCR derives from a human donor who received an intestinal transplant. The starting material was unstimulated CD4+ T cells sorted from spleen or lymph node cells, obtained before intestinal transplant. V is TRBV7-2 and J is TRBJ2-1; weak D call: TRBD1 (6 bases). The CDR3 here is CASSFQGSDNEQFF. The CDR3 DNA is TGTGCCAGCAGCTTCCAGGGGTCGGACAATGAGCAGTTCTTC.